This T cell receptor (beta chain) was identified during a study of T cell changes during pregnancy in multiple sclerosis. This clone was seen only once. Germline V gene lookup returns CDR1 SEHNR and CDR2 FQNEAQ (reference sequence). CDR3 length: 17 amino acids. The V gene end was trimmed by 2 bases and the J gene end by 4 bases; junction bases not matched to a gene: 8. Only in-frame clones appear in the TCRdb table, and some are missing; sequencing was by immunoSEQ multiplex PCR. The sample yields about 43,000 clones, approximately 89% seen once. Specimen: peripheral blood, collected in the first trimester of pregnancy. The chain carries TRBV7-9 and TRBJ2-5; TRBD2 aligns across 12 bases. The TCR originated in a female donor in good health, enrolled as a control in a pregnancy study. The CDR3 coding sequence is TGTGCCAGCAGCTTACCTAGACTAGCGGGAGCGGGAGAGACCCAGTACTTC. This sequence encodes CASSLPRLAGAGETQYF.